Sequencing of this TCR beta chain was carried out in a study of a mutant IDH1 vaccine in newly diagnosed glioma. For the study at large: Either 4-6 weeks after radiotherapy alone or alongside temozolomide, vaccination was begun. Treated patients were roughly 62% male, approximately 38% female, mean age about 43 years.

Sequenced by immunoSEQ multiplex PCR; TCRdb stores in-frame clones only, minus some. Of fewer than 45,000 clones in the sample, around 81% were seen once. Germline lookup yields CDR1 SGHTA and CDR2 FQGNSA. Trimming left V 1 base short and J 4 bases short, with 4 bases between. This CDR3 is 13 amino acids long. Time point: week 35, safety follow-up. Doses of 300 ug of mutant IDH1 20-mer peptide were given with topical imiquimod. Patients received eight vaccinations in weeks 1, 3, 5, 7, 11, 15, 19, 23. As regards this clone: What it recognizes is unknown.

The sequencing here drew on PBMCs, taken from a glioma patient whose treatment included an IDH1 peptide vaccine. This clonotype originated in a woman between 40 and 50 years old with glioma. Some clones in this sample may be carry-over from other donors' samples. The genes are TRBV7-2 and TRBJ1-4; D is uncertain. The CDR3 DNA follows: TGTGCCAGCAGCTTAGTTTTTAATGAAAAACTGTTTTTT. Its translation is CASSLVFNEKLFF.